This TCR beta chain was sequenced in a study of blood T cell repertoires in COVID-19. Looking at the study overall: T cells, B-cell-depleted T cells, or PBMCs provided the cDNA or gDNA that served as material.

This CDR3 comprises 16 residues. V lost 0 bases, J lost 8 bases, and 7 bases stayed unmatched. Germline CDR1 and CDR2: SGHTA and FQGNSA. Authors' data handling: Amplification from reference gene primers served as the basis for estimated nucleated cell counts. Measured with immunoSEQ multiplex PCR; TCRdb has only the in-frame clones, and not every one. The V and J calls and clone size are taken from that table; D and trimming were inferred from the DNA. The data contain under 250,000 clones, around 82% of them singletons. Sequenced material: peripheral blood. V and J are TRBV7-2 and TRBJ2-3; TRBD2 agrees at 11 bases. This sequence was found in a woman aged 55-70 years with acute or convalescent COVID-19. The CDR3 nucleotides read TGTGCCAGCAGCTTAGCTCTAGCGGGGGGCAGGTCTACGCAGTATTTT. This translates into CASSLALAGGRSTQYF.